The entry below describes one T cell receptor beta chain. This sample is part of a study of blood T cell repertoires in COVID-19. As for the study in general: The samples span acute and convalescent COVID-19 from the United States, Italy and Spain. The cDNA or gDNA used as material had been derived from T cells, B-cell-depleted T cells, or PBMCs.

The CDR3 runs 13 residues. The V end lost 6 bases, the J end lost 2 bases, and 10 bases lay between the germline ends. The germline V gene has CDR1 MDHEN and CDR2 SYDVKM. Clones were read by immunoSEQ multiplex PCR, and TCRdb kept only the in-frame ones, dropping some. The sample carries 310,000 or so clones, around 84% recorded once. This sequence joins TRBV28 and TRBJ2-5; D remains ambiguous. This TCR was recovered from a man between 70 and 80 years old with acute or convalescent COVID-19. Sequencing input: peripheral blood. CDR3 bases: TGTGCCAGCAGCCGAAACACGCAAGAGACCCAGTACTTC. As protein: CASSRNTQETQYF.